What follows are 11 T cell receptor beta chains derived from one specimen sequenced in a study of shared clonotypes between healthy human individuals. The method was immunoSEQ multiplex PCR; TCRdb's version includes in-frame clones alone and lacks a portion of them. The sample holds 1,500,000 or so clones, roughly 97% seen once. Sequencing was carried out using naive CD4+ T cells sorted from blood. Described subset: CD45RA+ positively selected. These receptors all come from a man aged 25-45 years in good health.

The chain is built from TRBV9 and TRBJ2-5; no clear D gene. The CDR3 sequence is 14 residues long. V lost 0 bases and J 4 bases, leaving 10 bases between the germline ends. Germline V lookup: CDR1 SGDLS, CDR2 YYNGEE. The DNA of the CDR3 is TGTGCCAGCAGCGTAGTGGTGGAAGGAGAGACCCAGTACTTC. It codes for CASSVVVEGETQYF.

This chain connects TRBV19 to TRBJ2-2, with D possibly TRBD2 on 7 matching bases. There are 14 residues in the CDR3. Per germline, CDR1 LNHDA and CDR2 SQIVND (reference sequence). Trimming stripped 3 bases from V and 4 bases from J, with 9 bases between. CDR3 in DNA: TGTGCCAGTAGTATCCGGGGGGCCACCGGGGAGCTGTTTTTT. Its translation: CASSIRGATGELFF.

This clone was counted once. The V call is TRBV19, the J call TRBJ2-7; 7 positions agree with TRBD1. The J segment lost 6 bases and the V segment lost 5 bases, leaving 10 bases of the junction unmatched. From germline, CDR1 is LNHDA and CDR2 SQIVND (reference sequence). The CDR3 contains 14 residues. CDR3 in amino acids: CASSPDRPGGEQYF. In nucleotides, the CDR3 is TGTGCCAGTAGTCCGGACAGGCCGGGCGGCGAGCAGTACTTC.

The J gene is TRBJ2-1, the V gene TRBV2; D possibly corresponds to TRBD2 (5 bases). This CDR3 has 17 residues. The germline V and J ends were trimmed by 4 bases and 0 bases, with 16 bases remaining between them. CDR1 SNHLY and CDR2 FYNNEI come from the germline V gene. The CDR3 region is CASSVRPAAYSYNEQFF. CDR3 coding DNA: TGTGCCAGCAGTGTCCGGCCAGCGGCTTACTCCTACAATGAGCAGTTCTTC.

V usage is TRBV20-1 and J usage is TRBJ2-1; D remains ambiguous. The germline gives CDR1 DFQATT, CDR2 SNEGSKA (reference sequence). The CDR3 contains 11 residues. V lost 4 bases and J lost 7, with 8 bases in between. CDR3 in DNA: TGCAGTGCTACCATAGTTAATGAGCAGTTCTTC. This encodes CSATIVNEQFF.

This chain connects TRBV6-1 to TRBJ2-2; D remains unclear. This CDR3 is 15 amino acids long. The V end was cut by 5 bases, the J end by 5 bases, with 15 bases between. Germline V CDR1 and CDR2: MNHNS, SASEGT. This CDR3 is CASSPIQGATGELFF. CDR3 sequence (DNA): TGTGCCAGCAGTCCCATCCAAGGCGCGACCGGGGAGCTGTTTTTT.

This sequence joins TRBV11-3 and TRBJ2-7, with 10 nucleotides matching TRBD1. The V gene's germline CDR1 is SGHNT and CDR2 YENEEA. This CDR3 has 14 residues. V dropped 4 bases and J dropped 6; count of bases not matched to a gene: 6. The chain's CDR3 is CASSSRQGAGEQYF. CDR3 DNA sequence: TGTGCCAGCAGCTCAAGACAGGGGGCGGGCGAGCAGTACTTC.

V and J are TRBV29-1 and TRBJ1-1, with D uncertain. Germline V gene data show CDR1 as SQVTM and CDR2 as ANQGSEA. V lost 7 bases and J 1 base, leaving 16 bases between the germline ends. The CDR3 consists of 14 residues. The chain's CDR3 is CSARKDGTNTEAFF. CDR3 DNA sequence: TGCAGCGCCCGGAAGGATGGAACGAACACTGAAGCTTTCTTT.

This clone was seen just once. The same CDR3 can be traced to other DNA sequences in this sample. The V gene is TRBV11-3, the J gene TRBJ2-2; D ambiguous. V was cut by 1 base and J by 5 bases, with 5 bases left in between. The germline CDR1 and CDR2 sequences are SGHNT and YENEEA. This CDR3 contains 13 residues. The DNA of the CDR3 is TGTGCCAGCAGCTTAGGCGGTACCGGGGAGCTGTTTTTT. As protein: CASSLGGTGELFF.

Comment on this clone: Additional DNA sequences in this sample encode the identical CDR3. The chain has TRBV7-6 and TRBJ2-1, with D possibly being TRBD1 or TRBD2 (5 bases each). The V end lost 1 base, the J end lost 10 bases, and 11 bases lay between the germline ends. From germline, CDR1 is SGHVS and CDR2 FNYEAQ. CDR3 size: 13 residues. The CDR3 is CASSLGLAGEQFF. The CDR3 DNA follows: TGTGCCAGCAGCTTAGGGCTAGCAGGGGAGCAGTTCTTC. Drawing the rest from reference TRBV7-6 and TRBJ2-1, the complete variable domain is GAGVSQSPRYKVTKRGQDVALRCDPISGHVSLYWYRQALGQGPEFLTYFNYEAQQDKSGLPNDRFSAERPEGSISTLTIQRTEQRDSAMYRCASSLGLAGEQFFGPGTRLTVL.

In its sample, this clone was seen once. This chain links TRBV28 with TRBJ1-2; D perhaps matches TRBD1 (6 bases). Trimming pared 7 bases from V and 5 bases from J, leaving 14 bases between. Germline assignment: CDR1 MDHEN and CDR2 SYDVKM. The CDR3 has 13 amino acids. DNA for the CDR3: TGTGCCAGCACCGGGGGCACTACATATGGCTACACCTTC. Amino acid sequence: CASTGGTTYGYTF.